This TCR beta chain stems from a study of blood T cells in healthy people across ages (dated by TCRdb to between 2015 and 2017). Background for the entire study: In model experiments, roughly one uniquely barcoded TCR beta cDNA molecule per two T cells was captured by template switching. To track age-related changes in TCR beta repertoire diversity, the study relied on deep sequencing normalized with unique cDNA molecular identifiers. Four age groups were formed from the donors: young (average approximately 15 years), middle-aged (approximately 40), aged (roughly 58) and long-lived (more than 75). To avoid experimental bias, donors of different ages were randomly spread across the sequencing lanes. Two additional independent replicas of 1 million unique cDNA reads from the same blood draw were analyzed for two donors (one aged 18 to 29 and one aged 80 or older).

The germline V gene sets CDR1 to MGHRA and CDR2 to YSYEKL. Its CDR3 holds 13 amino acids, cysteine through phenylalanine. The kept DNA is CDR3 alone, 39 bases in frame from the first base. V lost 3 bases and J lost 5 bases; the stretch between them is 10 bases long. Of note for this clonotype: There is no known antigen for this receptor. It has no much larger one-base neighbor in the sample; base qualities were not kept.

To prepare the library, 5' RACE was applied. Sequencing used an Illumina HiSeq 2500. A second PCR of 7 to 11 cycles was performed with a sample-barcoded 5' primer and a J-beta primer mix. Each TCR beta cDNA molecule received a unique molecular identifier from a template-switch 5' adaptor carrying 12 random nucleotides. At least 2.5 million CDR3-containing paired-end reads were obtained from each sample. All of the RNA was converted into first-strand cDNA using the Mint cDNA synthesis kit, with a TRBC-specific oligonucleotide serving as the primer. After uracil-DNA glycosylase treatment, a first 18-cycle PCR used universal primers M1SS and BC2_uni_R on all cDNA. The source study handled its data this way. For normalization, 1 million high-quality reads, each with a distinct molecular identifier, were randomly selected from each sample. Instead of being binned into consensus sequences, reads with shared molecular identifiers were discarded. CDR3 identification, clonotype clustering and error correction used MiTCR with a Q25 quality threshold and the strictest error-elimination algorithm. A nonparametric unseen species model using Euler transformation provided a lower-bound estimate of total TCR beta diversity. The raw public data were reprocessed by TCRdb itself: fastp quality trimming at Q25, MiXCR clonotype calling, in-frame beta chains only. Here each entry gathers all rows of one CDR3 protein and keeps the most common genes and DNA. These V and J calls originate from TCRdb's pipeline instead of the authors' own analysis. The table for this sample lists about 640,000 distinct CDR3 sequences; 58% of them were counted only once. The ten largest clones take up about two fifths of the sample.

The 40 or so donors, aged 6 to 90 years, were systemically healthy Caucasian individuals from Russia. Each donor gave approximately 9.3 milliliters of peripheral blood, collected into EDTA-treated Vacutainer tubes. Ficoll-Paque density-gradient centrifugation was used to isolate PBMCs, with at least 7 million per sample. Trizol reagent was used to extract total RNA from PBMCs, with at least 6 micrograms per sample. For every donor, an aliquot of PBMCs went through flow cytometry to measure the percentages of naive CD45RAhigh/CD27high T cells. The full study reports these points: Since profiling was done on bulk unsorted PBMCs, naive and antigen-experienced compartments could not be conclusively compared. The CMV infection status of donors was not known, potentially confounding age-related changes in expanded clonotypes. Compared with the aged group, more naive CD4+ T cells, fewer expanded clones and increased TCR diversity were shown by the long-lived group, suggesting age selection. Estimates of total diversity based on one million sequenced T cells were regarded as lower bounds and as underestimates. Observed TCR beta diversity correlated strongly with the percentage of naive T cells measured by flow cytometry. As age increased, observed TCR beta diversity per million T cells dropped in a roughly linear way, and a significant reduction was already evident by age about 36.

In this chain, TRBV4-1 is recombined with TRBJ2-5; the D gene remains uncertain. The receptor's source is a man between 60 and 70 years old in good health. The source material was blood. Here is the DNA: TGCGCCAGCAGCCACCCTCCCATGGAGACCCAGTACTTC. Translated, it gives CASSHPPMETQYF.